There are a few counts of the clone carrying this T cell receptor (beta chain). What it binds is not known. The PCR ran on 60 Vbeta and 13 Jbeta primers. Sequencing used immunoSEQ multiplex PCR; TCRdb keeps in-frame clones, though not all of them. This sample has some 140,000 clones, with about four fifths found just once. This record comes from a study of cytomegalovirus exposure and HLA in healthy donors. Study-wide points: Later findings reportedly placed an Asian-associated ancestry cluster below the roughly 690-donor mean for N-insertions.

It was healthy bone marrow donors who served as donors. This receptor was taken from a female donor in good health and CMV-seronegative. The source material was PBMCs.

This CDR3 reads CASSQSAAGQGFNEKLFF. In DNA, the CDR3 is TGCGCCAGCAGCCAATCCGCGGCCGGGCAGGGGTTTAATGAAAAACTGTTTTTT. The chain joins TRBV4-3 to TRBJ1-4, with D possibly being TRBD1 (6 bases). Germline V gene data show CDR1 as LGHNA and CDR2 as YSLEER. Trimming took off 2 bases at V and 4 bases at J, with 20 bases between the two ends. This CDR3 has 18 amino acids.